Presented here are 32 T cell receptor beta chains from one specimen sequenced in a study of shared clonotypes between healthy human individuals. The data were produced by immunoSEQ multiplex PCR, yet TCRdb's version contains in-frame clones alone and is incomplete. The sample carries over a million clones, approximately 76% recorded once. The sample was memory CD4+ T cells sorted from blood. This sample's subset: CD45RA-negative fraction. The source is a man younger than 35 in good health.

CDR3 sequence: CASSPKGDRVYGYTF. DNA for the CDR3: TGTGCCAGCTCACCTAAAGGGGACAGGGTCTATGGCTACACCTTC. The chain carries TRBV18 and TRBJ1-2; TRBD1 agrees at 9 bases. V trimming: 3 bases; J trimming: 4 bases; junction bases outside the gene matches: 6. This CDR3 is 15 amino acids long. Germline V gene data show CDR1 as KGHSH and CDR2 as LQKENI. The complete variable domain, with remaining parts taken from reference TRBV18 and TRBJ1-2, reads NAGVMQNPRHLVRRRGQEARLRCSPMKGHSHVYWYRQLPEEGLKFMVYLQKENIIDESGMPKERFSAEFPKEGPSILRIQQVVRGDSAAYFCASSPKGDRVYGYTFGSGTRLTVV.

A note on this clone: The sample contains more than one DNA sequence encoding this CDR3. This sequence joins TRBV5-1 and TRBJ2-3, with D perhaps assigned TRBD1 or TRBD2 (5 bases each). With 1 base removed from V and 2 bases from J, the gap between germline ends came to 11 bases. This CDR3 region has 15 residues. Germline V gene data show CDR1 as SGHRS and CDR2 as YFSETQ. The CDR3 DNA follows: TGCGCCAGCAGCTTGACAGGAGACTACACAGATACGCAGTATTTT. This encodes CASSLTGDYTDTQYF.

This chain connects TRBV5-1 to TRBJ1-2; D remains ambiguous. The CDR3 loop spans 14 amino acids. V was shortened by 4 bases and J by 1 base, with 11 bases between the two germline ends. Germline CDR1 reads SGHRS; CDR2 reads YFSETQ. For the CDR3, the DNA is TGCGCCAGCAGCGAGGCCACAAATAACTATGGCTACACCTTC. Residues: CASSEATNNYGYTF.

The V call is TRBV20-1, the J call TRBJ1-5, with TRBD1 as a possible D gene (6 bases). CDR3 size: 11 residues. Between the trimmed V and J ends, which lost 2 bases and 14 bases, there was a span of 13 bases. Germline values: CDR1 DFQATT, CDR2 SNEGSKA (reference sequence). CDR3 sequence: CSARMGKGEHF. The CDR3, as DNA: TGCAGTGCTAGAATGGGGAAGGGGGAGCATTTT.

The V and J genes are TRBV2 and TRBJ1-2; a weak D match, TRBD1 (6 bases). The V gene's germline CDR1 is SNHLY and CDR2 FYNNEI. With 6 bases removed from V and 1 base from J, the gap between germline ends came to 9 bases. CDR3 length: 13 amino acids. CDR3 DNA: TGTGCCAGCAGGGACAGCCTTAACTATGGCTACACCTTC. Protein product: CASRDSLNYGYTF. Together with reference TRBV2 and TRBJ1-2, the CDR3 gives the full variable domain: EPEVTQTPSHQVTQMGQEVILRCVPISNHLYFYWYRQILGQKVEFLVSFYNNEISEKSEIFDDQFSVERPDGSNFTLKIRSTKLEDSAMYFCASRDSLNYGYTFGSGTRLTVV.

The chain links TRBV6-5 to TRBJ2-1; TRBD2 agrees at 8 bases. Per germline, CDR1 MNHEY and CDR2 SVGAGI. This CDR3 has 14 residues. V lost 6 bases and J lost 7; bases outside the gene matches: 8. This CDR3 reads CASRTGLVGNEQFF. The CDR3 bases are TGTGCCAGCAGGACGGGACTAGTTGGGAATGAGCAGTTCTTC.

Here the CDR3 DNA reads TGCGCCAGCAGCTCATCCTCCGGGACAGGCTACAATGAGCAGTTCTTC. Translated: CASSSSSGTGYNEQFF. The chain recombines TRBV5-1 with TRBJ2-1, with 8 positions matching TRBD1. V lost 3 bases and J lost 3; bases outside the gene matches: 8. Germline CDR1 is SGHRS and CDR2 is YFSETQ. This CDR3 has 16 amino acids.

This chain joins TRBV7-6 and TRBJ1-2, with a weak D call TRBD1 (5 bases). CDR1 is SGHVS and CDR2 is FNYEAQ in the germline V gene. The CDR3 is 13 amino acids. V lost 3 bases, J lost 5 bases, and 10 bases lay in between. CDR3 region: CASSFLGDYGYTF. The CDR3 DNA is TGTGCCAGCAGCTTTCTAGGGGATTATGGCTACACCTTC.

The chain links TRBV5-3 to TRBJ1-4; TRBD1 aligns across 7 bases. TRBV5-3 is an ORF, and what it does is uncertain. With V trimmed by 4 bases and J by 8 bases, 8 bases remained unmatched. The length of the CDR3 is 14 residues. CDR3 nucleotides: TGTGCCAGAAGCGCCGACAGGGTAGGAGAAAAACTGTTTTTT. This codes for CARSADRVGEKLFF.

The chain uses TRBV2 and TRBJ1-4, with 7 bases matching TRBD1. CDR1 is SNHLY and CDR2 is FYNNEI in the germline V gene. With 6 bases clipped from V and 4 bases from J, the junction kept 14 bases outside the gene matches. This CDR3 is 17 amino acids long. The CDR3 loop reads CASRTPGTADFNEKLFF. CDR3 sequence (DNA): TGTGCCAGCAGGACTCCCGGGACAGCGGACTTTAATGAAAAACTGTTTTTT.

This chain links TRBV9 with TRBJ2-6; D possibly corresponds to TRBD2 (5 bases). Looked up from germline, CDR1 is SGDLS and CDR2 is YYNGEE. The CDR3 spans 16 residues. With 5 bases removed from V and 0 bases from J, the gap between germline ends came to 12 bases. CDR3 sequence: CASSERRGSGANVLTF. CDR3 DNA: TGTGCCAGCAGTGAAAGACGGGGCTCTGGGGCCAACGTCCTGACTTTC.

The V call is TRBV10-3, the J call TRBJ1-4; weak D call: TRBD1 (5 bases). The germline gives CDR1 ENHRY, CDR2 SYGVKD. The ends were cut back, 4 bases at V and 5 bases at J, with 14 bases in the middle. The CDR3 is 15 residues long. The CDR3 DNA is TGTGCCATCAGTGTAACAGGTGATAGGAATGAAAAACTGTTTTTT. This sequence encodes CAISVTGDRNEKLFF.

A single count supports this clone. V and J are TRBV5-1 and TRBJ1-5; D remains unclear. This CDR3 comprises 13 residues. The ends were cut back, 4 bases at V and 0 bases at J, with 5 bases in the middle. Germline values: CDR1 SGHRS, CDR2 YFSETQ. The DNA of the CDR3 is TGCGCCAGCAGCACAGATAGCAATCAGCCCCAGCATTTT. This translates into CASSTDSNQPQHF.

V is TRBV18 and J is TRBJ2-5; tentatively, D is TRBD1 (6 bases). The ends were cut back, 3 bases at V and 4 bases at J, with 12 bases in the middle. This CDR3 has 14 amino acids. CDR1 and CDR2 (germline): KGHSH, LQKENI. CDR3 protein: CASSPEARGETQYF. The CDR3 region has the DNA TGTGCCAGCTCACCCGAGGCCAGGGGAGAGACCCAGTACTTC.

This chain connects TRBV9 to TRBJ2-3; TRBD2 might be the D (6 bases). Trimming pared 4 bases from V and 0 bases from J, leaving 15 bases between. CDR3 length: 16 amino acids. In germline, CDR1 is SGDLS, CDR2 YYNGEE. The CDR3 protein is CASSTRDSLSTDTQYF. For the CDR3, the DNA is TGTGCCAGCAGCACACGGGACTCCCTTAGCACAGATACGCAGTATTTT.

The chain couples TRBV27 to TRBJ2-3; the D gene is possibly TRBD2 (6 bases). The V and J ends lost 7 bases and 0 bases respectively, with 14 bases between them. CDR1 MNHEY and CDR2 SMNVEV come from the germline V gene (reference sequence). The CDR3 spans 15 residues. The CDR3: CASKWGEVSTDTQYF. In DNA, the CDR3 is TGTGCCAGCAAGTGGGGGGAAGTCAGCACAGATACGCAGTATTTT.

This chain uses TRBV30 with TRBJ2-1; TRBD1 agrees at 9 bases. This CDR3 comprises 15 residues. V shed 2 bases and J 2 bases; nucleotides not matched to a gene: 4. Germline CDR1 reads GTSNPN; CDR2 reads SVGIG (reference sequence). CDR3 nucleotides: TGTGCCTGGAGTTCCGGGACAGGGACCTACAATGAGCAGTTCTTC. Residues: CAWSSGTGTYNEQFF.

The DNA for the CDR3 is TGTGCCAGCAATCTACCGGGGGGATTTGGGGACTCCTACAATGAGCAGTTCTTC. The encoded protein is CASNLPGGFGDSYNEQFF. The chain uses TRBV11-2 and TRBJ2-1, with TRBD2 matching over 7 bases. The CDR3 sequence is 18 residues long. Germline V lookup: CDR1 SGHAT, CDR2 FQNNGV. V was clipped by 7 bases and J by 0 bases; unmatched bases: 15.

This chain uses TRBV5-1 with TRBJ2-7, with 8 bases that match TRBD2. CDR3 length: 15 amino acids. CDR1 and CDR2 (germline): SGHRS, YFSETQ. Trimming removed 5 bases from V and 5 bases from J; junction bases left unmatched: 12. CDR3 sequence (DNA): TGCGCCAGCAGACCTTCTAGCGGGTCCAGCGACGAGCAGTACTTC. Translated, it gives CASRPSSGSSDEQYF.

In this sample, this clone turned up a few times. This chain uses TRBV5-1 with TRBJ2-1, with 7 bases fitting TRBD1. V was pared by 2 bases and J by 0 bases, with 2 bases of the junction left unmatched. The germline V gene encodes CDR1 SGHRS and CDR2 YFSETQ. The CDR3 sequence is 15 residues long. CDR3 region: CASSLQGPSYNEQFF. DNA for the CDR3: TGCGCCAGCAGCTTACAGGGGCCCTCCTACAATGAGCAGTTCTTC.

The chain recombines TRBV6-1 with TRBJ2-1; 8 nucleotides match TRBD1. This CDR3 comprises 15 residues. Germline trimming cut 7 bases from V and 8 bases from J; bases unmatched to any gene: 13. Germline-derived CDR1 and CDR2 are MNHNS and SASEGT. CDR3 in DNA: TGTGCCAGCAATGCACCGGACAGGGCTTCCGATGAGCAGTTCTTC. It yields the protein CASNAPDRASDEQFF.

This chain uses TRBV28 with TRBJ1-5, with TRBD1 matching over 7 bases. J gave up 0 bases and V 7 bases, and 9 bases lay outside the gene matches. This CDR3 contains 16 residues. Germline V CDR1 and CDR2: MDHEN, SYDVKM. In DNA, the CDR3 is TGTGCCAGCAAGAGGGACAGCATTACTAGCAATCAGCCCCAGCATTTT. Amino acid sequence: CASKRDSITSNQPQHF.

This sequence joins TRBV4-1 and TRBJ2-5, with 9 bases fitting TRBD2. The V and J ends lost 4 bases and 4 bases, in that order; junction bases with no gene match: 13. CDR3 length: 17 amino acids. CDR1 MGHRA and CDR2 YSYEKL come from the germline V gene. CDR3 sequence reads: CASSLLPAGGPRETQYF. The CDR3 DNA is TGCGCCAGCAGCCTCCTCCCGGCGGGAGGGCCTCGAGAGACCCAGTACTTC.

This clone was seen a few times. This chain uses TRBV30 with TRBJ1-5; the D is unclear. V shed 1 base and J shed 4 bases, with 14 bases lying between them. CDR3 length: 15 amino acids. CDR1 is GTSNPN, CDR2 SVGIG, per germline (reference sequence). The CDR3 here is CAWSGGIGGNQPQHF. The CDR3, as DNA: TGTGCCTGGAGTGGTGGAATTGGAGGGAATCAGCCCCAGCATTTT.

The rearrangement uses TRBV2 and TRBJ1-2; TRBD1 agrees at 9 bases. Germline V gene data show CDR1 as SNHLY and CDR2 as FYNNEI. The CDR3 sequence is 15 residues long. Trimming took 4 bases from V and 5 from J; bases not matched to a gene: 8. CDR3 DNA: TGTGCCAGCAGTGGAGGGACAGGGAGGGGATATGGCTACACCTTC. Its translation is CASSGGTGRGYGYTF. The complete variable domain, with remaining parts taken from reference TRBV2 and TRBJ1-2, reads EPEVTQTPSHQVTQMGQEVILRCVPISNHLYFYWYRQILGQKVEFLVSFYNNEISEKSEIFDDQFSVERPDGSNFTLKIRSTKLEDSAMYFCASSGGTGRGYGYTFGSGTRLTVV.

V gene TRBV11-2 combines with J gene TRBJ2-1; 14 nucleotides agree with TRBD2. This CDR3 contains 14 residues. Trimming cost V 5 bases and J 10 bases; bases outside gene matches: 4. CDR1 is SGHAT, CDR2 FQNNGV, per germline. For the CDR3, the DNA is TGTGCCAGCAGCCAGACTAGCGGGGGGGCCGAGCAGTTCTTC. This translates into CASSQTSGGAEQFF.

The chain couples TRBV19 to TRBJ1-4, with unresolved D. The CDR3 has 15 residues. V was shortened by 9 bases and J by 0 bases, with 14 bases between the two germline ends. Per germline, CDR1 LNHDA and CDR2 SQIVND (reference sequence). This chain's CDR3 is CASRRARATNEKLFF. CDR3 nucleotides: TGTGCCAGCCGGCGGGCTAGGGCAACTAATGAAAAACTGTTTTTT.

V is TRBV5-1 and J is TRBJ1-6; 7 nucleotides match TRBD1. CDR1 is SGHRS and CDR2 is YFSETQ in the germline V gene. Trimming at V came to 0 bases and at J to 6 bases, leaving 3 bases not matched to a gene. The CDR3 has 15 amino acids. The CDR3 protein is CASSLDGQVNSPLHF. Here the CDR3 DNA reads TGCGCCAGCAGCTTGGACGGACAGGTTAATTCACCCCTCCACTTT.

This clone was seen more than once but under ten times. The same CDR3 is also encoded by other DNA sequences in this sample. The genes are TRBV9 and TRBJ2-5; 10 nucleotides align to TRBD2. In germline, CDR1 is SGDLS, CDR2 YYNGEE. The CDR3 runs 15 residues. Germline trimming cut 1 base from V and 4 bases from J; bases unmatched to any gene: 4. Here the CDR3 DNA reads TGTGCCAGCAGCGTACAAGCGGGGGGGCTAGAGACCCAGTACTTC. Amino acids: CASSVQAGGLETQYF.

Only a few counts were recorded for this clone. CDR3 bases: TGCGCCAGCAGCTTGGGTGGTAGCGGGATGTTCAGTGAGCAGTTCTTC. Its protein is CASSLGGSGMFSEQFF. V gene TRBV5-1 combines with J gene TRBJ2-1; the match to TRBD2 covers 8 bases. The CDR3 extends over 16 amino acids. The V gene end was trimmed by 0 bases and the J gene end by 9 bases; junction bases not matched to a gene: 11. The germline CDR1 and CDR2 sequences are SGHRS and YFSETQ.

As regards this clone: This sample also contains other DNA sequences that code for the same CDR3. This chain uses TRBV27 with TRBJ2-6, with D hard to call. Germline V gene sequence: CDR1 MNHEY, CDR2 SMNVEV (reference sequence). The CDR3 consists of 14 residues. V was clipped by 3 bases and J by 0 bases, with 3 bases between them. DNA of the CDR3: TGTGCCAGCAGTTTTTACTCTGGGGCCAACGTCCTGACTTTC. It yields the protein CASSFYSGANVLTF.

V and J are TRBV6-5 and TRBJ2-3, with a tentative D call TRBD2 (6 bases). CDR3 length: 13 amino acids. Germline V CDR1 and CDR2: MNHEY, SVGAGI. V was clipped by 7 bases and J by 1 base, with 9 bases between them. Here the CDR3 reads CASTREGTDTQYF. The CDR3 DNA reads TGTGCCAGCACGAGGGAGGGCACAGATACGCAGTATTTT.